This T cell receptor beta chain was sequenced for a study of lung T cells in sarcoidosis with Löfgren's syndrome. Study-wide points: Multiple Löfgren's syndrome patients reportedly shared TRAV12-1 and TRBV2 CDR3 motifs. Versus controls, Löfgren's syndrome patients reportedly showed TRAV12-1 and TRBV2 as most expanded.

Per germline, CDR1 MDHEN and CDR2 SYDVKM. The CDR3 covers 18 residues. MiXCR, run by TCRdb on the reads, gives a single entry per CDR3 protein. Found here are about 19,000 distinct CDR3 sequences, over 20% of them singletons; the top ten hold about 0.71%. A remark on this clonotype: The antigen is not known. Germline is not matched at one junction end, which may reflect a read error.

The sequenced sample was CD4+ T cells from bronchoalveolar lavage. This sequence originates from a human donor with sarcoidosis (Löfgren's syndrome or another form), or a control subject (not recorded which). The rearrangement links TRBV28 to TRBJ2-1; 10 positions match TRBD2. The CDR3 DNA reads TGTGCCAGCAGTTCAGGAGCCAGCGGGAGGGCCGGATACAATGATCAGTTCTTC. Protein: CASSSGASGRAGYNDQFF. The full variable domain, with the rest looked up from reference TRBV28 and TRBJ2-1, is DVKVTQSSRYLVKRTGEKVFLECVQDMDHENMFWYRQDPGLGLRLIYFSYDVKMKEKGDIPEGYSVSREKKERFSLILESASTNQTSMYLCASSSGASGRAGYNDQFFGPGTRLTVL.